These T cell receptor beta chains were read from a single sample in a study of cytomegalovirus exposure and HLA in healthy donors. Repertoires were generated with immunoSEQ multiplex PCR, while TCRdb's copy carries only in-frame clones and drops some. Of under 200,000 clones in the sample, roughly 80% were seen once. The sequencing input was PBMCs. The receptor set was obtained from a man aged 45-60 years in good health and CMV-seropositive. Each CDR3 is given with its conserved first and last residue. Fields, in order: CDR3 protein, V gene, D gene, J gene. The D gene is left open where the match is weak.

CASSRVPGQGDTGELFF TRBV25-1 TRBD1 TRBJ2-2
CASRPGLAGTQETQYF TRBV5-4 TRBD2 TRBJ2-5
CASSRLGTGDSYEQYF TRBV6-6 TRBD1 TRBJ2-7
CASSESLSGTEAFF TRBV10-1 - TRBJ1-1
CASSPGWDEQFF TRBV7-2 - TRBJ2-1
CASSQTRDRGPNEQFF TRBV4-1 TRBD1 TRBJ2-1
CASSRDSSSYNEQFF TRBV11-3 TRBD1 TRBJ2-1
CASSATTGSTEAFF TRBV5-4 - TRBJ1-1
CASRIPHGAGHSSGANVLTF TRBV28 - TRBJ2-6
CASSVVDRGQETQYF TRBV9 TRBD1 TRBJ2-5
CASSRGQSQETQYF TRBV5-1 TRBD1 TRBJ2-5
CASSLDFTGANVLTF TRBV28 - TRBJ2-6
CASSVAEAPKVAQYF TRBV9 - TRBJ2-5
CASSLRRRVHF TRBV28 - TRBJ1-2
CASSEDPAGGELFF TRBV5-1 - TRBJ2-2
CASSPVGRNTEAFF TRBV6-5 - TRBJ1-1
CASSLGDYLETQYF TRBV5-1 - TRBJ2-5
CASSRGSSYNEQFF TRBV4-1 - TRBJ2-1
CASSLGTGWPPYEQYF TRBV5-1 TRBD1 TRBJ2-7
CASSMASGRRTQYF TRBV19 TRBD2 TRBJ2-5
CASSLDRLNEKLFF TRBV7-8 TRBD1 TRBJ1-4
CASSQDALQRVNTEAFF TRBV4-3 - TRBJ1-1
CASSSGTASGNTIYF TRBV28 TRBD1 TRBJ1-3
CASSSPGLGRGAQYF TRBV5-4 - TRBJ2-5
CAWSVGGGGGYTF TRBV30 TRBD1 TRBJ1-2
CASSFSSYEQYF TRBV5-1 - TRBJ2-7
CASSMTVKQPQHF TRBV19 - TRBJ1-5
CASSPREFETQYF TRBV7-2 - TRBJ2-5
CASGTTGGPSEQYF TRBV27 - TRBJ2-7
CASSQEPYLRGPNSGANVLTF TRBV4-3 - TRBJ2-6
CASSPQGAYTEAFF TRBV28 TRBD1 TRBJ1-1
CASSSPWDSYKQYF TRBV28 TRBD1 TRBJ2-7
CASSLKGQGSGTGELFF TRBV27 TRBD1 TRBJ2-2
CASSQEVPGQGWFSLAFF TRBV4-1 TRBD1 TRBJ1-1